The 7 T cell receptor beta chains below come from one sample, sequenced in a study of blood T cell repertoires in COVID-19. This table comes from immunoSEQ multiplex PCR, and its TCRdb copy is limited to in-frame clones, with some not included. Among 100,000 to 150,000 clones listed, 65% to 90% were seen once. Sequencing was carried out using peripheral blood. The receptors were sampled from a human donor in a cohort sampled during active COVID-19.

The chain couples TRBV5-1 to TRBJ2-3; TRBD2 might be the D (6 bases). Germline assignment: CDR1 SGHRS and CDR2 YFSETQ. V was cut by 4 bases and J by 0 bases, with 12 bases left in between. The CDR3 loop spans 15 amino acids. The CDR3 sequence is CASSASVASTDTQYF. The CDR3 nucleotides read TGCGCCAGCAGCGCTAGCGTCGCTAGCACAGATACGCAGTATTTT.

The chain links TRBV5-5 to TRBJ2-6; TRBD1 matches at 12 bases. V trimming: 0 bases; J trimming: 4 bases; junction bases outside the gene matches: 11. Looked up from germline, CDR1 is SGHKS and CDR2 is YYEKEE (reference sequence). CDR3 length: 20 residues. This CDR3 is CASSLAPSGTGGFGANVLTF. In DNA, the CDR3 is TGTGCCAGCAGCTTGGCCCCGTCCGGGACAGGGGGCTTCGGGGCCAACGTCCTGACTTTC.

The chain joins TRBV3-1 (or the pseudogene TRBV3-2) to TRBJ2-3; 7 bases agree with TRBD2. The V segment lost 5 bases and the J segment 3 bases; nucleotides outside the gene matches: 8. There are 15 residues in the CDR3. The germline CDR1 and CDR2 sequences are LGHDT and YNNKEL (reference sequence). The CDR3 coding sequence is TGTGCCAGCAGCACCGCCGGGGGGTGGACAGATACGCAGTATTTT. Its protein is CASSTAGGWTDTQYF.

The rearrangement joins TRBV5-6 to TRBJ1-6, with D maybe TRBD1 (5 bases). The CDR3 length is 17 residues. With 3 bases removed from V and 0 bases from J, the gap between germline ends came to 13 bases. Germline V gene data show CDR1 as SGHDT and CDR2 as YYEEEE. DNA for the CDR3: TGTGCCAGCAGCTCGGGACTTTCGAGCTCCTATAATTCACCCCTCCACTTT. As protein: CASSSGLSSSYNSPLHF.

This sequence joins TRBV15 and TRBJ2-7, with a tentative D call TRBD2 (5 bases). This CDR3 comprises 13 residues. V lost 2 bases and J lost 3, with 8 bases in between. Germline CDR1 and CDR2: LNHNV and YYDKDF (reference sequence). CDR3 in DNA: TGTGCCACCAGCAGACAACGGGGCTACGAGCAGTACTTC. Translated: CATSRQRGYEQYF.

This clone was detected a few times. V usage is TRBV28 and J usage is TRBJ1-3; D is unclear. Germline CDR1 MDHEN, CDR2 SYDVKM. V gave up 3 bases and J gave up 5 bases, with 8 bases separating them. The CDR3 covers 13 residues. The CDR3 nucleotides are TGTGCCAGCAGTTTCAGGTCGCGAAACACCATATATTTT. Its protein is CASSFRSRNTIYF.

The chain recombines TRBV7-2 with TRBJ1-3; D unresolved. Trimming removed 1 base from V and 0 bases from J, with 13 bases in between. Per germline, CDR1 SGHTA and CDR2 FQGNSA. The CDR3 totals 17 residues. CDR3 DNA: TGTGCCAGCAGCTTAGTGGCCGTTCGGGGCTCTGGAAACACCATATATTTT. This translates into CASSLVAVRGSGNTIYF.